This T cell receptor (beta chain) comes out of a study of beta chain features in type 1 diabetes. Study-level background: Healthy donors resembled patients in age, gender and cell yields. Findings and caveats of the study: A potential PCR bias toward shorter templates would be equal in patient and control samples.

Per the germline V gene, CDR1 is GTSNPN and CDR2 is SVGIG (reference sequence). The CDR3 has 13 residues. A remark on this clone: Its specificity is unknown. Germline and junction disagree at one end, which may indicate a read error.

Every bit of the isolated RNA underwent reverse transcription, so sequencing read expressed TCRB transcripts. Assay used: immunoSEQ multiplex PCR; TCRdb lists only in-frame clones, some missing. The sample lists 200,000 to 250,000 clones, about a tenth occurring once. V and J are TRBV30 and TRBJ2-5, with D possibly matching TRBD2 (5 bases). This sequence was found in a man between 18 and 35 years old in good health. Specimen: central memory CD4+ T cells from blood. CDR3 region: CAGSVGGQETQYF. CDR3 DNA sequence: TGTGCCGGGAGTGTTGGCGGACAAGAGACCCAGTACTTC.